The 21 T cell receptor beta chains in this list originate from one sample, sequenced in a study of graft-versus-host responses after intestinal transplantation. Profiling relied on immunoSEQ multiplex PCR, and the TCRdb table lists in-frame clones only, not all of them. Of about 25,000 clones in the sample, approximately 93% were seen once. The sample was PBMCs, taken 156 days after intestinal transplant. These TCRs come from a human patient who received an intestinal transplant, so some T cells may come from the graft donor.

The gene calls are TRBV6-5 and TRBJ2-3; the D gene could be TRBD1 or TRBD2 (5 bases each). Trimming stripped 6 bases from V and 3 bases from J, with 13 bases between. CDR1 and CDR2 (germline): MNHEY, SVGAGI. This CDR3 contains 14 residues. CDR3 sequence reads: CASSRDPRTDTQYF. CDR3 bases: TGTGCCAGCAGCCGGGACCCTAGGACAGATACGCAGTATTTT.

This rearrangement joins TRBV6-1 to TRBJ1-1, with TRBD1 identical over 10 bases. The germline V gene has CDR1 MNHNS and CDR2 SASEGT. The CDR3 sequence is 14 residues long. J lost 1 base, V lost 8 bases, and 4 bases had no gene match. The CDR3 here is CASRRQGANTEAFF. DNA of the CDR3: TGTGCCAGCCGAAGACAGGGGGCGAACACTGAAGCTTTCTTT.

This chain connects TRBV2 to TRBJ2-3, with no clear D. Germline-derived CDR1 and CDR2 are SNHLY and FYNNEI. Between the trimmed V and J ends, which lost 7 bases and 0 bases, there was a span of 14 bases. The CDR3 contains 15 residues. The CDR3: CASTFLGQSTDTQYF. As DNA, the CDR3 is TGTGCCAGCACCTTTCTAGGGCAGAGCACAGATACGCAGTATTTT.

Of note for this clone: Other DNA sequences from this sample encode an identical CDR3 as well. This chain connects TRBV5-6 to TRBJ2-4, with a tentative D call TRBD1 (6 bases). This CDR3 spans 14 amino acids. In germline, CDR1 is SGHDT, CDR2 YYEEEE. Trimming removed 4 bases from V and 13 bases from J, with 21 bases in between. The CDR3, as DNA: TGTGCCAGCAGCCCGGGGCTGGGTAGGGGGTTCCAGTACTTC. Translated: CASSPGLGRGFQYF.

CDR3 loop: CASSILRTGGNTEAFF. CDR3 nucleotide sequence: TGTGCCAGTAGTATTCTAAGGACAGGGGGTAACACTGAAGCTTTCTTT. The rearrangement links TRBV19 to TRBJ1-1; 10 bases agree with TRBD1. V lost 3 bases and J lost 2; bases outside the gene matches: 6. In germline, CDR1 is LNHDA, CDR2 SQIVND (reference sequence). The CDR3 length is 16 residues.

The chain uses TRBV19 and TRBJ1-2; TRBD1 might be the D (6 bases). The CDR3 has 16 amino acids. V lost 3 bases, J lost 2 bases, and 16 bases lay in between. The germline CDR1 and CDR2 sequences are LNHDA and SQIVND (reference sequence). CDR3 region: CASSMGTGNPNYGYTF. CDR3 in DNA: TGTGCCAGTAGTATGGGCACAGGGAACCCCAACTATGGCTACACCTTC.

This clone was observed a handful of times. The rearrangement uses TRBV7-2 and TRBJ1-2, with TRBD1 as a possible D gene (6 bases). V was shortened by 1 base and J by 9 bases, with 18 bases between the two germline ends. The CDR3 length is 15 residues. Looked up from germline, CDR1 is SGHTA and CDR2 is FQGNSA. The CDR3 DNA is TGTGCCAGCAGCTTAGAAGGGGGGCAGGGGAATAGCTACACCTTC. Its protein is CASSLEGGQGNSYTF.

The V and J genes are TRBV4-3 and TRBJ2-1; D possibly matches TRBD1 or TRBD2 (6 bases each). The V gene's germline CDR1 is LGHNA and CDR2 YSLEER. CDR3 length: 17 amino acids. V dropped 0 bases and J dropped 6 bases, with 18 bases sitting between them. In DNA form, the CDR3 reads TGCGCCAGCAGCCAAGACAGTAGGGGGGCTTCTAGCAATGAGCAGTTCTTC. As protein: CASSQDSRGASSNEQFF.

With regard to this clone: Other nucleotide sequences from this sample produce the same CDR3. This chain connects TRBV5-4 to TRBJ2-5; 7 nucleotides match TRBD2. This CDR3 region has 14 residues. Germline V lookup: CDR1 SGHNT, CDR2 YYREEE (reference sequence). The ends lost 0 bases at V and 2 bases at J; junction bases unmatched: 1. CDR3 in amino acids: CASSLGLAQETQYF. CDR3 DNA sequence: TGTGCCAGCAGCTTGGGACTAGCTCAAGAGACCCAGTACTTC.

This clone was observed once. Here the CDR3 reads CASSFVRGLLNTGELFF. The CDR3 DNA sequence: TGCGCCAGCAGCTTCGTACGGGGACTGTTAAACACCGGGGAGCTGTTTTTT. The chain has TRBV5-1 and TRBJ2-2; tentative D call: TRBD2 (6 bases). The germline V and J ends were trimmed by 2 bases and 2 bases, with 16 bases remaining between them. CDR3 length equals 17 residues. From germline, CDR1 is SGHRS and CDR2 YFSETQ.

This sequence joins TRBV30 and TRBJ2-7; D gene ambiguous. Trimming cost V 1 base and J 7 bases, with 14 bases left between them. The CDR3 length is 13 residues. Germline V gene data show CDR1 as GTSNPN and CDR2 as SVGIG (reference sequence). CDR3 sequence (DNA): TGTGCCTGGAGTGCTGGGGTCTCTCGGGAGCAGTACTTC. Protein: CAWSAGVSREQYF. Based on the CDR3 plus reference TRBV30 and TRBJ2-7, the full variable domain is SQTIHQWPATLVQPVGSPLSLECTVEGTSNPNLYWYRQAAGRGLQLLFYSVGIGQISSEVPQNLSASRPQDRQFILSSKKLLLSDSGFYLCAWSAGVSREQYFGPGTRLTVT.

This rearrangement joins TRBV29-1 to TRBJ2-3; possible D gene TRBD2, 5 bases. From germline, CDR1 is SQVTM and CDR2 ANQGSEA. V was cut by 0 bases and J by 2 bases, with 18 bases left in between. This CDR3 comprises 17 residues. For the CDR3, the DNA is TGCAGCGTTGAAGATCTAGCTTCAAAGGAGGCCACAGATACGCAGTATTTT. It translates to CSVEDLASKEATDTQYF.

J is TRBJ1-3 and V is TRBV4-1; D unresolved. V dropped 2 bases and J dropped 5 bases, with 13 bases sitting between them. The CDR3 loop spans 15 amino acids. Per germline, CDR1 MGHRA and CDR2 YSYEKL. The chain's CDR3 is CASSQPGKRRNTIYF. The CDR3 coding sequence is TGCGCCAGCAGCCAACCGGGGAAACGTAGAAACACCATATATTTT.

The CDR3 region has the DNA TGTGCCAGCAGTTTAACCCCGCCTAGCGGATACAATGAGCAGTTCTTC. Amino acids: CASSLTPPSGYNEQFF. V gene TRBV27 combines with J gene TRBJ2-1; TRBD2 agrees at 7 bases. The CDR3 spans 16 residues. V shed 2 bases, J shed 4 bases, and the junction held 8 bases outside the gene matches. The germline V gene has CDR1 MNHEY and CDR2 SMNVEV (reference sequence).

This clone was seen once. CDR3 protein: CASSPRTGLLSSYNEQFF. The CDR3, as DNA: TGTGCCAGCTCGCCCAGAACGGGACTCCTAAGCTCCTACAATGAGCAGTTCTTC. The chain joins TRBV18 to TRBJ2-1; a possible D gene is TRBD2 (6 bases). Germline V lookup: CDR1 KGHSH, CDR2 LQKENI. Deletions cut 6 bases from V and 0 bases from J, with 21 bases between. CDR3 length: 18 amino acids.

This clone appeared a single time. This sequence joins TRBV18 and TRBJ2-1, with D tentatively TRBD2 (6 bases). The CDR3 has 15 residues. V was pared by 3 bases and J by 4 bases, with 13 bases between. Germline V gene data show CDR1 as KGHSH and CDR2 as LQKENI. CDR3: CASSPSGDGYNEQFF. The CDR3 coding sequence is TGTGCCAGCTCACCCTCGGGAGACGGGTACAATGAGCAGTTCTTC.

The gene calls are TRBV11-2 and TRBJ1-2; tentatively, D is TRBD1 (6 bases). V lost 5 bases to trimming and J lost 4 bases, with 11 bases between them. The CDR3 is 13 residues long. Germline V gene sequence: CDR1 SGHAT, CDR2 FQNNGV. DNA of the CDR3: TGTGCCAGCAGCCAGGGGCGGACCTATGGCTACACCTTC. As protein: CASSQGRTYGYTF.

V gene TRBV7-8 combines with J gene TRBJ2-3, with 8 bases lining up with TRBD2. With 7 bases clipped from V and 2 bases from J, the junction kept 8 bases outside the gene matches. This CDR3 comprises 15 residues. Germline CDR1 is SGHVS and CDR2 is FQNEAQ. The CDR3 reads CASNPIAGLTDTQYF. The CDR3 DNA follows: TGTGCCAGCAACCCCATAGCGGGGCTCACAGATACGCAGTATTTT. Complete variable domain (other parts from reference TRBV7-8 and TRBJ2-3): GAGVSQSPRYKVAKRGQDVALRCDPISGHVSLFWYQQALGQGPEFLTYFQNEAQLDKSGLPSDRFFAERPEGSVSTLKIQRTQQEDSAVYLCASNPIAGLTDTQYFGPGTRLTVL.

The chain joins TRBV18 to TRBJ2-7; no definite D call. This CDR3 spans 17 amino acids. In germline, CDR1 is KGHSH, CDR2 LQKENI. Trimming shortened V by 3 bases and J by 3 bases, and 21 bases separated the two germline ends. The CDR3 bases are TGTGCCAGCTCACCCGCCTGGCGGCTCGGTGGGCTCTACGAGCAGTACTTC. Amino acids: CASSPAWRLGGLYEQYF.

The rearrangement links TRBV19 to TRBJ1-1; a possible D gene is TRBD1 (6 bases). The CDR3 has 16 amino acids. Looked up from germline, CDR1 is LNHDA and CDR2 is SQIVND (reference sequence). Trimming shortened V by 3 bases and J by 5 bases, and 19 bases separated the two germline ends. CDR3 coding DNA: TGTGCCAGTAGTATTGGTTGGGGGGCTGTGGGAACTGAAGCTTTCTTT. This translates into CASSIGWGAVGTEAFF.

The rearrangement links TRBV13 to TRBJ2-3; D is undetermined. This CDR3 is built from 15 residues. Germline V gives CDR1 PRHDT, CDR2 FYEKMQ (reference sequence). Trimming pared 5 bases from V and 1 base from J, leaving 13 bases between. CDR3 residues: CASSLEEEGTDTQYF. In DNA form, the CDR3 reads TGTGCCAGCAGCCTAGAGGAAGAAGGCACAGATACGCAGTATTTT.